This is a list of T cell receptor beta chains from one sample in a study of blood T cell repertoires in COVID-19. Repertoires were generated with immunoSEQ multiplex PCR, while TCRdb's copy carries only in-frame clones and drops some. The sample lists approximately 130,000 clones; around 83% were seen once. Specimen: PBMCs or T cells enriched from blood (not recorded which). The source of these receptors is a young man who had recovered from COVID-19. The CDR3 runs from the conserved cysteine through the conserved F or W. A D gene is named only where the DNA matches it firmly. Clone size is given for some rows only: seen once, a few or many times, or a class if the clone is expanded.

size	V	J	D	CDR3	DNA
-	TRBV12-3/TRBV12-4	TRBJ2-2	-	CASSGQNTGELFF	TGTGCCAGCAGTGGACAGAACACCGGGGAGCTGTTTTTT
-	TRBV15	TRBJ2-4	TRBD1	CATSRHIDRGDQYF	TGTGCCACCAGCAGACACATCGACAGGGGAGATCAGTACTTC
-	TRBV5-4	TRBJ2-2	TRBD1	CASGPPGQVITNTGELFF	TGTGCCAGCGGACCCCCGGGACAGGTTATCACGAACACCGGGGAGCTGTTTTTT
-	TRBV12-3/TRBV12-4	TRBJ1-2	-	CASSLGGTYGYTF	TGTGCCAGCAGTTTAGGGGGGACTTATGGCTACACCTTC
-	TRBV11-2	TRBJ2-3	-	CASSLGARGFGTDTQYF	TGTGCCAGCAGCTTAGGGGCCCGGGGGTTTGGCACAGATACGCAGTATTTT
-	TRBV5-1	TRBJ2-7	-	CASSFQASSYEQYF	TGCGCCAGCAGCTTTCAGGCCAGCTCCTACGAGCAGTACTTC
-	TRBV2	TRBJ1-2	TRBD1	CASSSTGQGLRGDGYTF	TGTGCCAGCAGTAGCACGGGACAGGGTCTCCGGGGGGATGGCTACACCTTC
-	TRBV5-1	TRBJ2-3	-	CASRRPEIITDTQYF	TGCGCCAGCAGACGTCCCGAGATTATCACAGATACGCAGTATTTT
-	TRBV19	TRBJ2-6	-	CASSPLSSGANVLTF	TGTGCCAGTAGTCCACTGAGCTCTGGGGCCAACGTCCTGACTTTC
-	TRBV5-4	TRBJ1-2	-	CASSFPSTETYGYTF	TGTGCCAGCAGCTTTCCATCGACAGAAACCTATGGCTACACCTTC
few	TRBV25-1	TRBJ2-2	-	CAPGQQNTGELFF	TGTGCCCCCGGACAGCAGAACACCGGGGAGCTGTTTTTT
-	TRBV5-4	TRBJ2-2	-	CASSLGAGLADTGELFF	TGTGCCAGCAGCTTGGGGGCTGGGCTAGCAGACACCGGGGAGCTGTTTTTT
-	TRBV3-1/TRBV3-2	TRBJ2-3	-	CASRGPSDTQYF	TGTGCCAGCAGGGGCCCATCAGATACGCAGTATTTT
few	TRBV4-1	TRBJ1-2	-	CASSQAPQGTYGYTF	TGCGCCAGCAGCCAAGCCCCTCAGGGAACTTATGGCTACACCTTC
-	TRBV3-1/TRBV3-2	TRBJ2-5	TRBD2	CASSQLAGGPRETQYF	TGTGCCAGCAGCCAACTAGCGGGGGGCCCTAGAGAGACCCAGTACTTC
-	TRBV4-2	TRBJ2-2	TRBD2	CASSQGLAGGQTNTGELFF	TGTGCCAGCAGCCAAGGGTTAGCGGGGGGCCAAACGAACACCGGGGAGCTGTTTTTT
-	TRBV5-4	TRBJ1-3	-	CASSLMHSSSGNTIYF	TGTGCCAGCAGCTTGATGCACAGCTCCTCTGGAAACACCATATATTTT
-	TRBV6-5	TRBJ1-6	-	CASIESSYNSPLHF	TGTGCCAGCATCGAGAGCTCCTATAATTCACCCCTCCACTTT
-	TRBV5-1	TRBJ1-2	TRBD1	CASSQVQGDYGYTF	TGCGCCAGCAGCCAGGTACAGGGGGACTATGGCTACACCTTC
-	TRBV4-1	TRBJ2-2	-	CASSPLGQGTNTGELFF	TGCGCCAGCAGCCCCCTGGGGCAGGGCACGAACACCGGGGAGCTGTTTTTT
-	TRBV5-6	TRBJ1-1	TRBD1	CASSLAGRGTEAFF	TGTGCCAGCAGCTTGGCGGGCAGGGGGACTGAAGCTTTCTTT
-	TRBV29-1	TRBJ1-2	-	CSVAGNEGYTF	TGCAGCGTTGCGGGGAATGAAGGCTACACCTTC
-	TRBV4-2	TRBJ1-5	-	CASSQETGTNQPQHF	TGTGCCAGCAGCCAAGAAACAGGGACCAATCAGCCCCAGCATTTT
few	TRBV4-2	TRBJ2-1	-	CASRLFGENYNEQFF	TGTGCCAGCCGCCTCTTCGGGGAAAACTACAATGAGCAGTTCTTC
-	TRBV2	TRBJ1-1	-	CASDRGGGTEAFF	TGTGCCAGCGACCGGGGGGGTGGCACTGAAGCTTTCTTT
-	TRBV12-2	TRBJ2-2	-	CASRFRTGSLGGLFF	TGTGCAAGTCGCTTTAGGACAGGGTCCCTTGGGGGGCTGTTTTTT
-	TRBV5-1	TRBJ2-7	-	CASSIGQKWEQYF	TGCGCCAGCAGCATCGGACAGAAATGGGAGCAGTACTTC
-	TRBV11-2	TRBJ2-5	TRBD2	CASTRTSGRGEETQYF	TGTGCCAGCACACGGACTAGCGGGAGGGGGGAAGAGACCCAGTACTTC
-	TRBV18	TRBJ2-1	TRBD1	CASSPHQGQGNEQFF	TGTGCCAGCTCACCCCATCAAGGACAGGGCAATGAGCAGTTCTTC
-	TRBV7-7	TRBJ2-7	-	CASSHLSGQLKTYEQYF	TGTGCCAGCAGCCACCTATCTGGACAGCTAAAAACCTACGAGCAGTACTTC
few	TRBV19	TRBJ2-5	-	CASSIRGQQETQYF	TGTGCCAGTAGTATACGAGGACAGCAAGAGACCCAGTACTTC
-	TRBV29-1	TRBJ2-1	TRBD2	CSVEVGGPRNEQFF	TGCAGCGTTGAGGTGGGAGGGCCAAGGAATGAGCAGTTCTTC
-	TRBV19	TRBJ2-1	TRBD2	CASSPGLAGLDSYNEQFF	TGTGCCAGTAGCCCTGGACTAGCGGGATTAGACTCCTACAATGAGCAGTTCTTC